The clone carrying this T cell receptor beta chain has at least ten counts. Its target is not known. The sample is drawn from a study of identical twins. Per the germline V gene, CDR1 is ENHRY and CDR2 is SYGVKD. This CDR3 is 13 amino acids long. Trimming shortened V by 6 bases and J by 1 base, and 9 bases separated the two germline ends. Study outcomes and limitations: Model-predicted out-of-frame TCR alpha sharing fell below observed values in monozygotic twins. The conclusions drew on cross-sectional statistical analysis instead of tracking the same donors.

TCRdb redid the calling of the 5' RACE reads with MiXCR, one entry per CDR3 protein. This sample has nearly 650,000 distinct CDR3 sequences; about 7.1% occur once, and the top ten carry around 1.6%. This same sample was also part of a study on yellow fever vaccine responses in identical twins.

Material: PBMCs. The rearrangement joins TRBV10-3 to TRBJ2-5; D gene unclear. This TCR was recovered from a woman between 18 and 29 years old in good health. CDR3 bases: TGTGCCATCAGCCCTAGGACCCAAGAGACCCAGTACTTC. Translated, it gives CAISPRTQETQYF.